The entry below gives a single T cell receptor (beta chain) sequence along with its context. The record originates from a study of CD8+CD57+ T cells in acquired aplastic anemia. Study-wide context: Across the sorted CD4+ and CD8+ cells, DNA amounts averaged around 3.2 ug.

The V gene end was trimmed by 9 bases and the J gene end by 3 bases; junction bases not matched to a gene: 9. The CDR3 is made up of 15 amino acids. Germline CDR1 and CDR2: SEHNR and FQNEAQ (reference sequence). The use of genomic DNA as template underpinned the TCR beta VDJ and CDR3 profiling. TCRdb itself ran the reads through MiXCR, one entry per CDR3 protein. The sample yields 300,000 or so distinct CDR3 sequences, 55% to 65% seen once. The rearrangement links TRBV7-9 to TRBJ2-5, with TRBD2 matching 11 bases. Sequenced sample: sorted CD4+, CD8+, or CD8+CD57+ T cells (not recorded which) from PBMCs. The TCR comes from a human donor with severe aplastic anemia or a healthy control (not recorded which). As DNA, the CDR3 is TGTGCCAGTAACCCAGGGACTAGCGGAAAAGAGACCCAGTACTTC. Encoded protein: CASNPGTSGKETQYF.